These 21 T cell receptor beta chains were sequenced from one sample in a study of blood T cell repertoires in COVID-19. TCRdb's copy holds only in-frame clones and misses some; the assay was immunoSEQ multiplex PCR. The sample contains 270,000 or so clones, 84% of which appear only once. Sequencing used peripheral blood. All receptors derive from a human donor in a cohort sampled during active COVID-19.

This clone was counted only a few times. This sequence joins TRBV6-5 and TRBJ1-1, with a possible D match to TRBD1 (6 bases). Germline-derived CDR1 and CDR2 are MNHEY and SVGAGI. The CDR3 length is 14 residues. V shed 5 bases and J shed 2 bases, with 12 bases lying between them. This CDR3 reads CASSRSRGNTEAFF. For the CDR3, the DNA is TGTGCCAGCAGTCGCTCCAGGGGAAACACTGAAGCTTTCTTT.

V is TRBV4-1 and J is TRBJ2-7, with 10 bases fitting TRBD2. The V segment lost 2 bases and the J segment 0 bases; nucleotides outside the gene matches: 4. Germline CDR1 reads MGHRA; CDR2 reads YSYEKL. There are 16 residues in the CDR3. The CDR3 nucleotides are TGCGCCAGCAGCCAACGGTTAGCGGGAGGCTCCTACGAGCAGTACTTC. Its protein product is CASSQRLAGGSYEQYF.

This rearrangement joins TRBV27 to TRBJ2-3; TRBD2 agrees at 7 bases. V lost 8 bases to trimming and J lost 6 bases; unmatched junction nucleotides: 14. The CDR3 spans 15 residues. Per the germline V gene, CDR1 is MNHEY and CDR2 is SMNVEV (reference sequence). CDR3 loop: CASSTSAGVWDTQYF. The DNA of the CDR3 is TGTGCCAGCTCCACATCCGCGGGGGTATGGGATACGCAGTATTTT.

The chain's CDR3 is CASSTRDRPSEQYF. CDR3 sequence (DNA): TGTGCCAGCAGCACCCGGGACAGGCCATCCGAGCAGTACTTC. The rearrangement uses TRBV7-9 and TRBJ2-7, with 8 bases matching TRBD1. J lost 6 bases, V lost 5 bases, and 9 bases had no gene match. The CDR3 loop spans 14 amino acids. Germline CDR1 SEHNR, CDR2 FQNEAQ (reference sequence).

V is TRBV3-1 (or the pseudogene TRBV3-2) and J is TRBJ1-2; 8 bases fit TRBD1. The CDR3 totals 14 residues. Germline CDR1 is LGHDT and CDR2 is YNNKEL (reference sequence). J gave up 3 bases and V 4 bases, and 4 bases lay outside the gene matches. For the CDR3, the DNA is TGTGCCAGCAGCCTCTCGGACAGGGACTATGGCTACACCTTC. Protein product: CASSLSDRDYGYTF.

The chain combines TRBV2 with TRBJ1-5; 7 bases fit TRBD1. Germline CDR1 SNHLY, CDR2 FYNNEI. After removal of 1 base from V and 0 bases from J, the junction contained 6 bases not matched to a gene. This CDR3 is built from 17 residues. The CDR3 sequence: CASSEGQGQYSNQPQHF. The CDR3, as DNA: TGTGCCAGCAGTGAAGGACAGGGCCAATATAGCAATCAGCCCCAGCATTTT.

V and J are TRBV18 and TRBJ1-2, with TRBD1 identical over 10 bases. V trimming: 3 bases; J trimming: 9 bases; junction bases outside the gene matches: 7. Germline-derived CDR1 and CDR2 are KGHSH and LQKENI. CDR3 length: 14 amino acids. The CDR3 loop reads CASSPPGTGDRYTF. CDR3 bases: TGTGCCAGCTCACCTCCCGGGACAGGGGATCGCTACACCTTC.

A few counts support this clone. J is TRBJ1-1 and V is TRBV18; TRBD1 matches at 9 bases. Per germline, CDR1 KGHSH and CDR2 LQKENI. CDR3 length equals 17 residues. V shed 2 bases, J shed 1 base, and the junction held 8 bases outside the gene matches. The CDR3 DNA follows: TGTGCCAGCTCACCATTGGGGACAGGGAGGAAGAACACTGAAGCTTTCTTT. Translated: CASSPLGTGRKNTEAFF.

The chain uses TRBV6-6 and TRBJ2-1, with D possibly TRBD2 on 5 matching bases. Germline V gene data show CDR1 as MNHNY and CDR2 as SVGAGI (reference sequence). The V end was cut by 6 bases, the J end by 7 bases, with 10 bases between. This CDR3 is built from 12 residues. The CDR3 bases are TGTGCCAGCAGGGAGGCTGGGAATGAGCAGTTCTTC. Amino acids: CASREAGNEQFF.

Regarding this clone: The sample holds other DNA sequences that translate to the same CDR3. The genes are TRBV5-1 and TRBJ2-7; TRBD2 matches at 8 bases. J lost 2 bases, V lost 1 base, and 2 bases had no gene match. Germline CDR1 reads SGHRS; CDR2 reads YFSETQ. This CDR3 contains 14 residues. This CDR3 reads CASSLTSGAYEQYF. The CDR3 bases are TGCGCCAGCAGCTTGACTAGCGGCGCCTACGAGCAGTACTTC.

This clone was seen more than once but under ten times. This rearrangement joins TRBV25-1 to TRBJ2-2; 9 positions agree with TRBD2. Germline CDR1 and CDR2: MGHDK and SYGVNS. J lost 5 bases, V lost 6 bases, and 7 bases had no gene match. This CDR3 is built from 15 residues. The CDR3 DNA follows: TGTGCCAGCAGGGCCAGCGGGAGGAATACCGGGGAGCTGTTTTTT. It encodes CASRASGRNTGELFF.

This clone has just one count. This chain links TRBV19 with TRBJ2-2; D remains unclear. CDR1 and CDR2 (germline): LNHDA, SQIVND (reference sequence). V lost 5 bases to trimming and J lost 4 bases, with 8 bases between them. There are 13 residues in the CDR3. The CDR3 DNA reads TGTGCCAGTAGTCCACCGGGCACCGGGGAGCTGTTTTTT. It is translated as CASSPPGTGELFF.

The chain combines TRBV19 with TRBJ2-1, with 7 positions matching TRBD2. Losses at the gene ends were 8 bases for V and 0 bases for J; bases not matched to a gene: 4. Germline CDR1 and CDR2: LNHDA and SQIVND (reference sequence). The CDR3 is 14 amino acids. CDR3 loop: CASQAGSSYNEQFF. The DNA for the CDR3 is TGTGCCAGTCAAGCGGGGAGCTCCTACAATGAGCAGTTCTTC.

This chain links TRBV5-1 with TRBJ2-2, with 8 nucleotides matching TRBD2. Germline-derived CDR1 and CDR2 are SGHRS and YFSETQ. Germline trimming cut 0 bases from V and 7 bases from J; bases unmatched to any gene: 8. This CDR3 is 16 amino acids long. CDR3 nucleotide sequence: TGCGCCAGCAGCTTGGAAGGTAGCGGGACGGGCGGGGAGCTGTTTTTT. Its protein product is CASSLEGSGTGGELFF.

V and J are TRBV18 and TRBJ1-2, with a possible D match to TRBD1 (6 bases). The length of the CDR3 is 13 residues. Deletions cut 0 bases from V and 4 bases from J, with 6 bases between. The germline V gene has CDR1 KGHSH and CDR2 LQKENI. CDR3 nucleotide sequence: TGTGCCAGCTCACCACCGACAGGCTATGGCTACACCTTC. This sequence encodes CASSPPTGYGYTF.

This clone was observed a handful of times. This chain uses TRBV3-1 (or the pseudogene TRBV3-2) with TRBJ1-5; TRBD1 agrees at 8 bases. CDR1 and CDR2 (germline): LGHDT, YNNKEL (reference sequence). The CDR3 is 14 amino acids. J was trimmed by 11 bases and V by 0 bases; bases with no gene match: 6. The CDR3, as DNA: TGTGCCAGCAGCCAAGACAGGGGGCGAGGGGCCCAGCATTTT. Its translation is CASSQDRGRGAQHF.

The CDR3 DNA reads as TGTGCCAGCAGTTTAACAGGGCACTATGGCTACACCTTC. Translated, it gives CASSLTGHYGYTF. The V and J genes are TRBV28 and TRBJ1-2; possibly TRBD1 for D (6 bases). The CDR3 is 13 residues long. The germline gives CDR1 MDHEN, CDR2 SYDVKM. Trimming removed 2 bases from V and 3 bases from J, with 7 bases in between.

In this sample, this clone turned up once. This chain connects TRBV5-1 to TRBJ2-1; 11 bases align to TRBD2. Per germline, CDR1 SGHRS and CDR2 YFSETQ. Germline trimming cut 2 bases from V and 0 bases from J; bases unmatched to any gene: 10. The CDR3 is made up of 19 amino acids. The CDR3 region has the DNA TGCGCCAGCAGCTTTAGCGGGGGGGCCGCAAGGCACTCCTACAATGAGCAGTTCTTC. Translation gives CASSFSGGAARHSYNEQFF.

The chain combines TRBV3-1 (or the pseudogene TRBV3-2) with TRBJ2-7, with TRBD2 matching 7 bases. The CDR3 has 15 residues. V lost 1 base to trimming and J lost 2 bases; unmatched junction nucleotides: 5. Germline CDR1 and CDR2: LGHDT and YNNKEL (reference sequence). As DNA, the CDR3 is TGTGCCAGCAGCCAAGGCCTAGCGGAGACCTACGAGCAGTACTTC. It codes for CASSQGLAETYEQYF.

This rearrangement joins TRBV19 to TRBJ2-3, with 14 bases lining up with TRBD2. J was trimmed by 2 bases and V by 4 bases; bases with no gene match: 8. Germline loops: CDR1 LNHDA, CDR2 SQIVND (reference sequence). There are 18 residues in the CDR3. The CDR3 DNA reads TGTGCCAGTAGTACACGGACTAGCGGGGGGATCTTCACAGATACGCAGTATTTT. Its protein is CASSTRTSGGIFTDTQYF.

V and J are TRBV29-1 and TRBJ1-1, with 7 nucleotides matching TRBD1. Looked up from germline, CDR1 is SQVTM and CDR2 is ANQGSEA. V lost 5 bases, J lost 3 bases, and 9 bases stayed unmatched. The CDR3 is made up of 14 amino acids. The CDR3 sequence: CSVTTGVQDTEAFF. In nucleotides, the CDR3 is TGCAGCGTTACCACAGGGGTTCAGGACACTGAAGCTTTCTTT.